These T cell receptor beta chains were read from a single sample in a study of cytomegalovirus exposure and HLA in healthy donors. Generated by immunoSEQ multiplex PCR, the TCRdb table keeps only in-frame clones and is missing some. The table lists roughly 120,000 clones, roughly four fifths of them singletons. Input material: PBMCs. These receptors came from a man aged 45-65 years in good health and CMV-seronegative. The conserved cysteine and the conserved F or W are not part of the CDR3 here. The D gene is left open where the match is weak. Size is stated for part of the rows, as once, few or many counts, or as a class when the clone is expanded.

j_gene: TRBJ1-2
abundance: .
d_gene: .
v_gene: TRBV4-2
CDR3aa: ASSQELQAAAKNYGYT

j_gene: TRBJ2-7
abundance: .
d_gene: TRBD2
v_gene: TRBV6-6
CDR3aa: ASSLHELAGYEQY

j_gene: TRBJ2-1
abundance: .
d_gene: TRBD2
v_gene: TRBV28
CDR3aa: ASSLSASGGRTQF

j_gene: TRBJ1-1
abundance: .
d_gene: .
v_gene: TRBV7-9
CDR3aa: ASSLVPPNTEAF

j_gene: TRBJ1-4
abundance: .
d_gene: .
v_gene: TRBV5-6
CDR3aa: ASRTDSEKLF

j_gene: TRBJ2-1
abundance: .
d_gene: .
v_gene: TRBV7-2
CDR3aa: ASSFAGYNEQF

j_gene: TRBJ2-3
abundance: .
d_gene: TRBD2
v_gene: TRBV6-5
CDR3aa: ASRSGGGADTQY

j_gene: TRBJ1-4
abundance: .
d_gene: .
v_gene: TRBV7-2
CDR3aa: ASSFRLRGAEEKLF

j_gene: TRBJ2-7
abundance: .
d_gene: .
v_gene: TRBV14
CDR3aa: ASSRRQDSYEQY

j_gene: TRBJ1-1
abundance: .
d_gene: TRBD1
v_gene: TRBV7-3
CDR3aa: ASSITGGEAVEAF

j_gene: TRBJ2-2
abundance: .
d_gene: .
v_gene: TRBV9
CDR3aa: ASSVDRWYTGELF

j_gene: TRBJ1-3
abundance: .
d_gene: .
v_gene: TRBV7-8
CDR3aa: ASSLVGGSTGNTIY

j_gene: TRBJ1-4
abundance: .
d_gene: TRBD1
v_gene: TRBV6-1
CDR3aa: AIFAGGFEKLF

j_gene: TRBJ1-4
abundance: .
d_gene: .
v_gene: TRBV4-3
CDR3aa: ASSQDRGSGEKLF

j_gene: TRBJ1-1
abundance: .
d_gene: .
v_gene: TRBV7-9
CDR3aa: ASSMDTVDTEAF

j_gene: TRBJ1-2
abundance: .
d_gene: .
v_gene: TRBV5-4
CDR3aa: ASSQPGLPGYT

j_gene: TRBJ2-5
abundance: .
d_gene: .
v_gene: TRBV5-1
CDR3aa: ASSSAELLQETQY

j_gene: TRBJ1-1
abundance: .
d_gene: .
v_gene: TRBV14
CDR3aa: ASSLAVRTAEAF

j_gene: TRBJ1-2
abundance: .
d_gene: .
v_gene: TRBV2
CDR3aa: ASGQNYGYT

j_gene: TRBJ2-1
abundance: .
d_gene: TRBD1
v_gene: TRBV10-3
CDR3aa: AICDGQGAYNEQF

j_gene: TRBJ1-2
abundance: .
d_gene: .
v_gene: TRBV19
CDR3aa: ASAQNGQGFLYGYT

j_gene: TRBJ2-5
abundance: .
d_gene: TRBD1
v_gene: TRBV5-5
CDR3aa: ASSLAGTASMETQY

j_gene: TRBJ2-2
abundance: .
d_gene: TRBD1
v_gene: TRBV2
CDR3aa: ASSEDLGTGATGELF

j_gene: TRBJ1-4
abundance: .
d_gene: .
v_gene: TRBV25-1
CDR3aa: ASSDAGGPDKLF

j_gene: TRBJ1-5
abundance: few
d_gene: TRBD1
v_gene: TRBV19
CDR3aa: ASSTPGQYSNQPQH

j_gene: .
abundance: once
d_gene: .
v_gene: TRBV7-9
CDR3aa: SSSFFRGSYEQY